This TCR beta chain was recovered during a study of OX40 agonist ivuxolimab in advanced cancers. Overall study context: Patients' therapy was ivuxolimab, an antibody that acts as an agonist of OX40 (CD134). Recorded diagnoses for dose-escalation patients were hepatocellular carcinoma, melanoma, renal cell or head and neck cancer. Averaging about 60 years in age, with a range of about 20 to 90, the cohort was approximately 84% male.

Repertoires were generated with immunoSEQ multiplex PCR, while TCRdb's copy carries only in-frame clones and drops some. The table includes about 69,000 clones, roughly 92% detected once. The CDR3 is 15 residues long. Germline V CDR1 and CDR2: MNHNY, SVGAGI (reference sequence). J lost 6 bases, V lost 5 bases, and 11 bases had no gene match. The rearrangement links TRBV6-6 to TRBJ1-2; 8 bases are shared with TRBD1. Here the sequenced sample was CD4+ or CD8+ T cells sorted from blood, taken in a trial of the OX40 agonist ivuxolimab. The clonotype originates from an adult with an advanced solid tumor such as melanoma, head and neck, liver or kidney cancer. CDR3 nucleotides: TGTGCCAGCAGTCCTCCAACAATGACAGGGGATGGCTACACCTTC. The encoded protein is CASSPPTMTGDGYTF.